This is a list of T cell receptor beta chains from one sample in a study of shared clonotypes between healthy human individuals. TCRdb's table, derived via immunoSEQ multiplex PCR, lists solely in-frame clones and lacks some. The sample lists about 2.3 million clones; roughly 93% were seen once. Sequenced: naive CD4+ T cells from PBMCs. These receptors were taken from a man between 18 and 35 years old in good health. Some clones in this sample may be carry-over from other donors' samples. Each CDR3 is given with its conserved first and last residue. A D gene is named only where the DNA matches it firmly. The listing skips clone size in some rows; elsewhere it reads once, few, many or a size class.

V,size,J,D,CDR3,DNA
TRBV7-9,-,TRBJ1-2,-,CASSLAFGRGTNYGYTF,TGTGCCAGCAGCTTAGCGTTCGGCAGGGGCACTAACTATGGCTACACCTTC
TRBV14,-,TRBJ2-5,-,CASSPQMGGQETQYF,TGTGCCAGCAGCCCTCAAATGGGGGGCCAAGAGACCCAGTACTTC
TRBV10-3,once,TRBJ2-7,TRBD2,CAIKASGTGYEQYF,TGTGCCATCAAGGCTAGCGGGACCGGCTACGAGCAGTACTTC
TRBV29-1,few,TRBJ1-1,-,CSFLDMGLVGTEAFF,TGCAGCTTCCTGGATATGGGACTTGTTGGCACTGAAGCTTTCTTT
TRBV18,-,TRBJ2-1,TRBD2,CASSPPGGSYNEQFF,TGTGCCAGCTCACCACCTGGCGGGAGCTACAATGAGCAGTTCTTC
TRBV6-6,-,TRBJ1-5,-,CASRSGGQGNQPQHF,TGTGCCAGCAGGAGCGGGGGGCAAGGCAATCAGCCCCAGCATTTT
TRBV7-7,-,TRBJ2-2,TRBD1,CASSPDRVNTGELFF,TGTGCCAGCAGCCCGGACAGGGTGAACACCGGGGAGCTGTTTTTT
TRBV6-5,-,TRBJ1-4,-,CATTRQSATNEKLFF,TGTGCCACCACCAGACAGAGTGCAACTAATGAAAAACTGTTTTTT
TRBV28,-,TRBJ2-7,-,CASSLGSLMYEQYF,TGTGCCAGCAGTTTAGGCAGCCTCATGTACGAGCAGTACTTC
TRBV6-5,-,TRBJ2-1,-,CASSYLGYNEQFF,TGTGCCAGCAGTTACTTAGGTTACAATGAGCAGTTCTTC